This TCR beta chain was identified during a study of blood T cell repertoires in COVID-19. About the research overall: Sites in the United States, Italy and Spain provided acute and convalescent COVID-19 samples. T cells, B-cell-depleted T cells, or PBMCs provided the cDNA or gDNA that served as material.

Per the study methods: Amplification with reference gene primers provided the estimates of nucleated cell counts. TCRdb's copy holds only in-frame clones and misses some; the assay was immunoSEQ multiplex PCR. V and J calls and clone size are those listed in that table; D and trimming were worked out from the DNA. The sample contains hundreds of thousands of clones, roughly 77% of which appear only once. The CDR3 length is 16 residues. Germline values: CDR1 SEHNR, CDR2 FQNEAQ (reference sequence). Losses at the gene ends were 3 bases for V and 5 bases for J; bases not matched to a gene: 7. This TCR was sampled from a woman of 80 years or more with acute or convalescent COVID-19. Sequencing was performed on peripheral blood. J is TRBJ1-4 and V is TRBV7-9; 9 nucleotides agree with TRBD1. The CDR3 bases are TGTGCCAGCAGCTTCCTTAAGGGACAGGGAAATGAAAAACTGTTTTTT. It specifies CASSFLKGQGNEKLFF.